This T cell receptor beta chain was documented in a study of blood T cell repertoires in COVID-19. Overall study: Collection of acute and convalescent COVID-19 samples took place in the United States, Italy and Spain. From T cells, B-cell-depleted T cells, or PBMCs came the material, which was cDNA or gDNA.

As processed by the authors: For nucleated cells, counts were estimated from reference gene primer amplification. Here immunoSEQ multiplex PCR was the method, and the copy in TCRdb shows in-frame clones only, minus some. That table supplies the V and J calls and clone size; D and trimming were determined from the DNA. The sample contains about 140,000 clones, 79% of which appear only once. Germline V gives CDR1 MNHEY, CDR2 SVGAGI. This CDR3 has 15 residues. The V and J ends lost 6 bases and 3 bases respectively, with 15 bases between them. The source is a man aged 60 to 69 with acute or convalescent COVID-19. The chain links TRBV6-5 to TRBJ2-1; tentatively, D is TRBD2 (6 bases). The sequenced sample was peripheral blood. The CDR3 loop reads CASSEEGNNYNEQFF. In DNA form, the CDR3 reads TGTGCCAGCAGCGAGGAGGGGAACAACTACAATGAGCAGTTCTTC.